The 14 T cell receptor beta chains presented below share a single source sample, sequenced in a study of T cell changes during pregnancy in multiple sclerosis. Produced via immunoSEQ multiplex PCR; TCRdb's table is partial and in-frame only. This sample carries under 70,000 clones, around 94% of them seen once, and the ten largest clones take just over 2.5%. Sequenced material: CD8+ T cells from peripheral blood mononuclear cells, taken after pregnancy. The receptor set was obtained from a female donor with multiple sclerosis, enrolled in a pregnancy study.

V gene TRBV19 combines with J gene TRBJ1-1; D gene unclear. The germline gives CDR1 LNHDA, CDR2 SQIVND (reference sequence). V was cut by 6 bases and J by 4 bases, with 9 bases left in between. The CDR3 is 12 amino acids. This CDR3 is CASSLGSTEAFF. DNA for the CDR3: TGTGCCAGTAGCCTCGGGTCCACTGAAGCTTTCTTT. Full variable domain (rest looked up from reference TRBV19 and TRBJ1-1): DGGITQSPKYLFRKEGQNVTLSCEQNLNHDAMYWYRQDPGQGLRLIYYSQIVNDFQKGDIAEGYSVSREKKESFPLTVTSAQKNPTAFYLCASSLGSTEAFFGQGTRLTVV.

CDR3: CSAPQATGELFF. In DNA, the CDR3 is TGCAGCGCCCCCCAAGCGACCGGGGAGCTGTTTTTT. The chain combines TRBV29-1 with TRBJ2-2; D not certain. The CDR3 covers 12 residues. CDR1 is SQVTM, CDR2 ANQGSEA, per germline. The V gene lost 7 bases and the J gene lost 5 bases, with 11 bases spanning the gap.

The chain combines TRBV7-6 with TRBJ2-1; D is possibly TRBD2 (6 bases). The CDR3 sequence is 18 residues long. V was clipped by 0 bases and J by 5 bases, with 20 bases between them. The germline gives CDR1 SGHVS, CDR2 FNYEAQ. The CDR3 DNA sequence: TGTGCCAGCAGCTTAGCCCCCCCAGCTAGCGTAGTCAACAATGAGCAGTTCTTC. It is translated as CASSLAPPASVVNNEQFF.

The rearrangement joins TRBV27 to TRBJ2-7, with D unclear. This CDR3 region has 14 residues. V lost 0 bases, J lost 3 bases, and 9 bases lay in between. Germline lookup yields CDR1 MNHEY and CDR2 SMNVEV (reference sequence). CDR3 residues: CASSLSSVGYEQYF. The DNA of the CDR3 is TGTGCCAGCAGTTTATCGTCGGTTGGCTACGAGCAGTACTTC.

The CDR3 sequence: CASSLGMGQNYEQYF. CDR3 DNA sequence: TGCGCCAGCAGCTTAGGAATGGGACAGAACTACGAGCAGTACTTC. V gene TRBV5-1 combines with J gene TRBJ2-7, with 7 bases lining up with TRBD1. The CDR3 consists of 15 residues. J lost 3 bases, V lost 2 bases, and 8 bases had no gene match. The germline V gene has CDR1 SGHRS and CDR2 YFSETQ.

The chain has TRBV7-9 and TRBJ2-1; 7 bases fit TRBD1. CDR1 is SEHNR, CDR2 FQNEAQ, per germline (reference sequence). The CDR3 totals 15 residues. The ends lost 1 base at V and 12 bases at J; junction bases unmatched: 12. The DNA of the CDR3 is TGTGCCAGCAGCTTAGTAGCCACAGGGGATTTGGGGCAGTTCTTC. Amino acid sequence: CASSLVATGDLGQFF.

J is TRBJ2-7 and V is TRBV27; D is unclear. The length of the CDR3 is 15 residues. Germline V lookup: CDR1 MNHEY, CDR2 SMNVEV (reference sequence). Trimming cost V 5 bases and J 2 bases, with 16 bases left between them. For the CDR3, the DNA is TGTGCCAGCAGTCGCTACCGGGTGACCGCCTACGAGCAGTACTTC. It yields the protein CASSRYRVTAYEQYF.

The rearrangement joins TRBV27 to TRBJ2-7; 9 nucleotides line up with TRBD1. The V and J ends lost 10 bases and 2 bases, in that order; junction bases with no gene match: 9. The CDR3 has 14 amino acids. Germline V CDR1 and CDR2: MNHEY, SMNVEV (reference sequence). CDR3 nucleotide sequence: TGTGCCACCAAGTTCGGGACAGGGCCCTACGAGCAGTACTTC. It encodes CATKFGTGPYEQYF.

The chain joins TRBV7-8 to TRBJ2-3, with D possibly TRBD2 on 5 matching bases. Trimming pared 1 base from V and 4 bases from J, leaving 6 bases between. The V gene's germline CDR1 is SGHVS and CDR2 FQNEAQ. The CDR3 has 13 amino acids. For the CDR3, the DNA is TGTGCCAGCAGCTTAGGGACTTCAGATACGCAGTATTTT. The encoded protein is CASSLGTSDTQYF.

V and J are TRBV27 and TRBJ1-2; no reliable D call. This CDR3 comprises 13 residues. Germline CDR1 is MNHEY and CDR2 is SMNVEV (reference sequence). Deletions cut 8 bases from V and 6 bases from J, with 16 bases between. CDR3 region: CASSRGLGDGYTF. DNA for the CDR3: TGTGCCAGCTCCCGGGGTTTGGGAGATGGCTACACCTTC.

This clone was detected once. The rearrangement uses TRBV9 and TRBJ2-6, with D unclear. V lost 0 bases to trimming and J lost 4 bases, with 5 bases between them. There are 14 residues in the CDR3. Per germline, CDR1 SGDLS and CDR2 YYNGEE. CDR3 residues: CASSVVAGANVLTF. Written as DNA, the CDR3 is TGTGCCAGCAGCGTAGTAGCCGGGGCCAACGTCCTGACTTTC.

The chain employs TRBV5-1 and TRBJ2-7; TRBD1 matches at 8 bases. The CDR3 is made up of 16 amino acids. J was trimmed by 0 bases and V by 4 bases; bases with no gene match: 9. Germline CDR1 is SGHRS and CDR2 is YFSETQ. This CDR3 reads CASSLGTGLASYEQYF. The CDR3 DNA reads TGCGCCAGCAGCCTCGGGACAGGCCTTGCCTCCTACGAGCAGTACTTC.

The CDR3 sequence is CASATGNTEAFF. The CDR3 DNA reads TGTGCCAGTGCGACAGGGAACACTGAAGCTTTCTTT. The chain has TRBV19 and TRBJ1-1; tentatively, D is TRBD1 (6 bases). Germline values: CDR1 LNHDA, CDR2 SQIVND (reference sequence). V lost 8 bases, J lost 1 base, and 8 bases lay in between. This CDR3 has 12 amino acids.

The chain has TRBV7-6 and TRBJ2-7, with D tentatively TRBD1 (5 bases). Trimming removed 4 bases at V and 2 bases at J, with 9 bases between. CDR1 is SGHVS, CDR2 FNYEAQ, per germline. The CDR3 consists of 13 residues. The CDR3 nucleotides are TGTGCCAGCAGCTCCAGGGTGCCCTACGAGCAGTACTTC. It encodes CASSSRVPYEQYF.